This T cell receptor (beta chain) was sequenced for a study of T-cell reconstitution after alpha-beta-depleted transplantation in children. Study-wide results and limits: Reportedly, only several hundred clones from non-depleted graft cells drove alpha-beta T-cell counts at about two months. When one year had passed after transplant, most T-cell counts and diversity came from newly produced T cells.

V lost 0 bases and J lost 6, with 10 bases in between. This CDR3 contains 14 residues. CDR1 is SGDLS and CDR2 is YYNGEE in the germline V gene. Unique molecular identifiers were incorporated during preparation of the TCRbeta library. TCRdb re-called the PCR reads with MiXCR, one entry per CDR3 protein. The sample records about 980,000 distinct CDR3 sequences, 25% to 30% being singletons. With regard to this clonotype: Its target is unknown.

The sequences come from PBMCs, mostly from graft donor cells, collected 360 days after TCRalphabeta/CD19-depleted stem cell transplant. The rearrangement uses TRBV9 and TRBJ2-1; D possibly corresponds to TRBD1 (5 bases). This sequence originates from a boy in the first two years of life who had a stem cell transplant for SCID, so the T cells may come from the graft donor. CDR3 sequence reads: CASSVVGARNEQFF. Written as DNA, the CDR3 is TGTGCCAGCAGCGTAGTAGGGGCTCGCAATGAGCAGTTCTTC. Complete variable domain (other parts from reference TRBV9 and TRBJ2-1): DSGVTQTPKHLITATGQRVTLRCSPRSGDLSVYWYQQSLDQGLQFLIQYYNGEERAKGNILERFSAQQFPDLHSELNLSSLELGDSALYFCASSVVGARNEQFFGPGTRLTVL.